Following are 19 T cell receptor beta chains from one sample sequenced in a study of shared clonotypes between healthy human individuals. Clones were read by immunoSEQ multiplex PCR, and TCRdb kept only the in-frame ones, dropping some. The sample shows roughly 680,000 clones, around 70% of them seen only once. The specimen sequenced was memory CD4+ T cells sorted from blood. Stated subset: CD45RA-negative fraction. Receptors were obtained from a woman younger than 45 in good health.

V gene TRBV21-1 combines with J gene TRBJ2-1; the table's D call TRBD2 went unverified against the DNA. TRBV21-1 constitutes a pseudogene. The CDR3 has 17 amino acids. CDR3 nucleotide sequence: TGTGCCAGCAGCACTCTAGCGGGGGAGGGTACCTACAATGAGCAGTTCTTC. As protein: CASSTLAGEGTYNEQFF.

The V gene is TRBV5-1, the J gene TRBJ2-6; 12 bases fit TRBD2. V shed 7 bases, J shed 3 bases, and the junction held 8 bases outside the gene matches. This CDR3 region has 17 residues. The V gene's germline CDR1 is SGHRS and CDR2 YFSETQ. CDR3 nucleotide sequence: TGCGCCAGCCAGCTAGCGGGAGGGCCGTTTGGGGCCAACGTCCTGACTTTC. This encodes CASQLAGGPFGANVLTF.

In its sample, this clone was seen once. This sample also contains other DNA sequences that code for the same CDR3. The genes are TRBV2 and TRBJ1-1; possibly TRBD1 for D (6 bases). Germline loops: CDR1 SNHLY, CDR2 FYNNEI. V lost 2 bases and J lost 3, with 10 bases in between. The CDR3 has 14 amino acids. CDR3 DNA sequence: TGTGCCAGCAGTGAAATAGGGGGGGACACTGAAGCTTTCTTT. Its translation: CASSEIGGDTEAFF.

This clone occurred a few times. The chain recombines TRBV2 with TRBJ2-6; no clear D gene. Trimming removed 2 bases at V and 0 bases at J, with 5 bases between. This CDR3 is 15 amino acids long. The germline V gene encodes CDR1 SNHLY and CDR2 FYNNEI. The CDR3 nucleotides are TGTGCCAGCAGTGAATTCACCTCTGGGGCCAACGTCCTGACTTTC. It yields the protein CASSEFTSGANVLTF.

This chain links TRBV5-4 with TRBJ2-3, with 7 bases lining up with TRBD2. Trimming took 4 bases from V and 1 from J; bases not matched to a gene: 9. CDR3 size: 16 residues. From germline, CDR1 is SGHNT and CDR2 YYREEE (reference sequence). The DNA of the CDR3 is TGTGCCAGCAGCAAGCCTGTACGGGGGGGCACAGATACGCAGTATTTT. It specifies CASSKPVRGGTDTQYF.

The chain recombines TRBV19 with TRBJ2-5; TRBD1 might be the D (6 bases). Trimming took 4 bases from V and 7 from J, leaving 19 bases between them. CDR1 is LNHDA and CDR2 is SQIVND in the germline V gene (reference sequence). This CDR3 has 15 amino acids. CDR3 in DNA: TGTGCCAGTAGTACAAACACAGGGATCGGGGCGACCCAGTACTTC. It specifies CASSTNTGIGATQYF.

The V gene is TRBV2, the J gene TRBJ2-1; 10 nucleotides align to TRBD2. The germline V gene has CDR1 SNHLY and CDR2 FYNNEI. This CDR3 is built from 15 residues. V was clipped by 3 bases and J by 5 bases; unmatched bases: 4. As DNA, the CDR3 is TGTGCCAGCAGTGATCTAGCGGGAGAGGACAATGAGCAGTTCTTC. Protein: CASSDLAGEDNEQFF.

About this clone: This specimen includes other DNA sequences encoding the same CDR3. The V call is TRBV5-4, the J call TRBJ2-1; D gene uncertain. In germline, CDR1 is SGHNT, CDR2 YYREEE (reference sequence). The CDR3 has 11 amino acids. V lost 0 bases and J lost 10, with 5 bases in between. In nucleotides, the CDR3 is TGTGCCAGCAGCTTGGAGAGGGAGCAGTTCTTC. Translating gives CASSLEREQFF.

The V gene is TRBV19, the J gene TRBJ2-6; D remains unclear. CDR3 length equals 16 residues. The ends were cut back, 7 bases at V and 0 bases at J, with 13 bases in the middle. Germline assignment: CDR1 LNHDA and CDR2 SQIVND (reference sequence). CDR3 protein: CASTPRPSSGANVLTF. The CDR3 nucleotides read TGTGCCAGTACTCCCCGACCGAGCTCTGGGGCCAACGTCCTGACTTTC.

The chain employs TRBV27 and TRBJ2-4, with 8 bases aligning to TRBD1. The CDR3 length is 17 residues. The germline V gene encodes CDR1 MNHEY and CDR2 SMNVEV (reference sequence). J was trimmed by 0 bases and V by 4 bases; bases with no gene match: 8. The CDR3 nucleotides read TGTGCCAGCAGTTATCGGTTAGACAGGGGAGCCAAAAACATTCAGTACTTC. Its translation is CASSYRLDRGAKNIQYF.

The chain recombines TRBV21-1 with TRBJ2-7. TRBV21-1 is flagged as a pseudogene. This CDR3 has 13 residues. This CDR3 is CASSVEGPYEQYF. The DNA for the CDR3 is TGTGCCAGCAGCGTAGAAGGGCCCTACGAGCAGTACTTC.

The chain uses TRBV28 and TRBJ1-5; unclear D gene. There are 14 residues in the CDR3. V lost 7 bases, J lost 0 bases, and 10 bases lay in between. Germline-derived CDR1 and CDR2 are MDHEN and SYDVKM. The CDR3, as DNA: TGTGCCAGCAATAGACTGTATAGCAATCAGCCCCAGCATTTT. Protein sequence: CASNRLYSNQPQHF.

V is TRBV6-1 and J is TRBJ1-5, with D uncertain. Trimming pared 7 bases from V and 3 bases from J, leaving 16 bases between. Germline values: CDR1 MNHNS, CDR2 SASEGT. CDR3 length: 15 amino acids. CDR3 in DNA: TGTGCCAGCACCCAAAGGATGAGGAACAATCAGCCCCAGCATTTT. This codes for CASTQRMRNNQPQHF.

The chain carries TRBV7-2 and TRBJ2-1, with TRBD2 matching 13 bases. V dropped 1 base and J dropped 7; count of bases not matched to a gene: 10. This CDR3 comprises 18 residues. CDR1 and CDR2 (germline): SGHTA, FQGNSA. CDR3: CASSLGTSGRRIGNEQFF. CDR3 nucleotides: TGTGCCAGCAGCTTAGGGACTAGCGGGAGAAGAATCGGAAATGAGCAGTTCTTC.

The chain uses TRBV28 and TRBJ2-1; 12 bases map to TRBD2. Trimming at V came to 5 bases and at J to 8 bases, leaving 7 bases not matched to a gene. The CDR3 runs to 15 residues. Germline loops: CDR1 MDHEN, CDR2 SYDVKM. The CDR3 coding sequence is TGTGCCAGCAGTGCGACTAGCGGGAGACACCATGAGCAGTTCTTC. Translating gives CASSATSGRHHEQFF.

In DNA form, the CDR3 reads TGTGCCAGTAGTATTGAACTAGCGGGAGGGAGGATCGAGGAGACCCAGTACTTC. This codes for CASSIELAGGRIEETQYF. The V and J genes are TRBV19 and TRBJ2-5; the match to TRBD2 covers 13 bases. V was pared by 3 bases and J by 5 bases, with 12 bases of the junction left unmatched. This CDR3 has 18 residues. Germline assignment: CDR1 LNHDA and CDR2 SQIVND (reference sequence). Full variable domain (rest looked up from reference TRBV19 and TRBJ2-5): DGGITQSPKYLFRKEGQNVTLSCEQNLNHDAMYWYRQDPGQGLRLIYYSQIVNDFQKGDIAEGYSVSREKKESFPLTVTSAQKNPTAFYLCASSIELAGGRIEETQYFGPGTRLLVL.

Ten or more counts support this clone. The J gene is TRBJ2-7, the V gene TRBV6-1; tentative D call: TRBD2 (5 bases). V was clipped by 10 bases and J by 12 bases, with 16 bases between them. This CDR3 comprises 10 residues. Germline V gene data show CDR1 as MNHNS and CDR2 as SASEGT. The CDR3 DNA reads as TGTGCCACTAACTTGGACTCCGGGTACTTC. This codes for CATNLDSGYF.

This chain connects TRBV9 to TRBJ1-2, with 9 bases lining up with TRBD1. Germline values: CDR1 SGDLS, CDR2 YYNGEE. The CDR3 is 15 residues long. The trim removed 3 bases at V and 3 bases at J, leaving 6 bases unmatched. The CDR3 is CASSGNRGRDYGYTF. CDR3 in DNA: TGTGCCAGCAGCGGAAACAGGGGGCGCGACTATGGCTACACCTTC.

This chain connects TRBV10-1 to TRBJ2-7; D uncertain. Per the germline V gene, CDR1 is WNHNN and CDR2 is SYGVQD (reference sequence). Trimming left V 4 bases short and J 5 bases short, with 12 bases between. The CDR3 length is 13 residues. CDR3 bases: TGCGCCAGCAGTGTGGGCCAGCTGGACGAGCAGTACTTC. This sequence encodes CASSVGQLDEQYF.